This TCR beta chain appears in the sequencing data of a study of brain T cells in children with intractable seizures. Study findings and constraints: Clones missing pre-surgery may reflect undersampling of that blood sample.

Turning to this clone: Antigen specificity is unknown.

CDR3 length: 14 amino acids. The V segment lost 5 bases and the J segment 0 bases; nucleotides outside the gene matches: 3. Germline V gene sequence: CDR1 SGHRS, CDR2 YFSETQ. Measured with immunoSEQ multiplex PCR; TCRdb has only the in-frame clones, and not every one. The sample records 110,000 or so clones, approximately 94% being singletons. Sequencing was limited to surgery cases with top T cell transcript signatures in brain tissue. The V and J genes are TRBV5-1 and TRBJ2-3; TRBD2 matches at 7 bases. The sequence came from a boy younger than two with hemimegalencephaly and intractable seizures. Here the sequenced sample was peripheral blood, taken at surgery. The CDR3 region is CASRSGISTDTQYF. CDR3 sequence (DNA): TGCGCCAGCAGGAGCGGGATAAGCACAGATACGCAGTATTTT.